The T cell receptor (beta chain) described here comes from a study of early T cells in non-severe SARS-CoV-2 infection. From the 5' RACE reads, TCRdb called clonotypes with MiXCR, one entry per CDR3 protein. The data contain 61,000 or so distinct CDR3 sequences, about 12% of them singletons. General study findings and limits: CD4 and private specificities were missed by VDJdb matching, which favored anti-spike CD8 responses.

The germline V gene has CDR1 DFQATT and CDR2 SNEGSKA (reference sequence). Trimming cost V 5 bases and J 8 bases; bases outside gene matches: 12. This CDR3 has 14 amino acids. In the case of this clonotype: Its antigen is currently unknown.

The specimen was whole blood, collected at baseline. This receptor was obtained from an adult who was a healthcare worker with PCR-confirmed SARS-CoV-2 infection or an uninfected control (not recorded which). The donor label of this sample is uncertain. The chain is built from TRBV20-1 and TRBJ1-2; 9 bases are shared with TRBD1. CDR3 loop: CSAPSPGQGKGYTF. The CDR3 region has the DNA TGCAGTGCTCCCTCACCGGGACAGGGAAAAGGCTACACCTTC.